The rows below give T cell receptor beta chains drawn from one sample of a study. TCRdb reprocessed the RT-PCR reads via MiXCR and lists one record per CDR3 protein. The sample includes almost 700,000 distinct CDR3 sequences, over 12% of them seen just once. Sequenced material: memory CD4+ T cells from blood. The receptors derive from a female donor in good health, serving as a healthy control. The CDR3 runs from the conserved cysteine through the conserved F or W. Each record gives: V gene, clone size, J gene, D gene, CDR3 protein, CDR3 DNA. A D gene is named only where the DNA matches it firmly. Not all rows give a size; the values are once, few, many and, for expanded clones, a class.

TRBV20-1	NA	TRBJ2-7	TRBD2	CSAPTSGRSVEEQYF	TGCAGTGCGCCGACTAGCGGGAGGTCTGTGGAGGAGCAGTACTTC
TRBV24-1	few	TRBJ2-5	NA	CATSDSSEGGLVATQYF	TGTGCCACCAGTGATTCTTCTGAAGGGGGGCTCGTGGCGACCCAGTACTTC
TRBV5-1	many	TRBJ1-2	NA	CASSLPGDGYTF	TGCGCCAGCAGCTTGCCAGGGGATGGCTACACCTTC
TRBV30	many	TRBJ2-1	NA	CAWSAPHAGLVFF	TGTGCCTGGAGTGCCCCCCATGCGGGACTGGTGTTCTTC
TRBV20-1	many	TRBJ2-7	NA	CSARYDEQYF	TGCAGTGCCCGCTACGACGAGCAGTACTTC
TRBV5-1	NA	TRBJ2-7	NA	CASSLDLTVRSSYEQYF	TGCGCCAGCAGCTTGGACTTGACAGTGAGGTCTTCCTACGAGCAGTACTTC
TRBV5-4	NA	TRBJ2-5	NA	CASSLEGGLLETQYF	TGTGCCAGCAGTCTTGAGGGGGGTCTGCTGGAGACCCAGTACTTC
TRBV10-1	NA	TRBJ2-3	NA	CASRMGRTDTQYF	TGCGCCAGCAGGATGGGGAGGACAGATACGCAGTATTTT
TRBV6-1	NA	TRBJ1-5	TRBD1	CASSEAKMPGQGELFQPQHF	TGTGCCAGCAGTGAAGCCAAAATGCCGGGACAGGGGGAGTTGTTTCAGCCCCAGCATTTT
TRBV20-1	NA	TRBJ2-7	TRBD2	CSAARTSRSYEQYF	TGCAGTGCTGCCCGGACTAGCCGCTCCTACGAGCAGTACTTC
TRBV20-1	many	TRBJ2-7	NA	CSAHNYRAPGEQYF	TGCAGTGCTCACAACTACAGGGCCCCAGGTGAGCAGTACTTC
TRBV12-3/TRBV12-4	many	TRBJ2-7	NA	CASSNQYEQYF	TGTGCCAGCAGTAACCAGTACGAGCAGTACTTC
TRBV10-2	NA	TRBJ1-1	TRBD1	CASSESDRGAFF	TGCGCCAGCAGTGAATCTGACAGGGGAGCTTTCTTT